This TCR beta chain was found in a study of T cell changes during pregnancy in multiple sclerosis. J lost 5 bases, V lost 1 base, and 6 bases had no gene match. The length of the CDR3 is 16 residues. Germline V gives CDR1 MGHRA, CDR2 YSYEKL. Profiled with immunoSEQ multiplex PCR; TCRdb holds only in-frame clones, not every one. The data hold 70,000 or so clones, with about 89% observed a single time. The genes are TRBV4-1 and TRBJ2-7; TRBD2 agrees at 12 bases. The receptor comes from a female donor with multiple sclerosis, enrolled in a pregnancy study. The material was CD4+ T cells from peripheral blood mononuclear cells, obtained before pregnancy. The DNA of the CDR3 is TGCGCCAGCAGCCAAGGGACTAGCGGGAAACCCCACGAGCAGTACTTC. This codes for CASSQGTSGKPHEQYF.